This TCR beta chain was sequenced for a study of blood T cell repertoires in COVID-19. Across the whole study: Material from acute and convalescent COVID-19 was sourced from the United States, Italy and Spain.

This CDR3 spans 14 amino acids. V was pared by 0 bases and J by 4 bases, with 7 bases between. Germline CDR1 and CDR2: SGHRS and YFSETQ. Authors' processing steps: Estimation of nucleated cell counts relied on the amplification of reference gene primers. The table came from immunoSEQ multiplex PCR; TCRdb's copy has only in-frame clones and leaves some out. The V and J calls and clone size were taken over from that table, and D and trimming were inferred from the DNA. The data contain approximately 300,000 clones, approximately 90% of them singletons. The study drew participants aged about 18 to 90 years from 20 to 30 US areas. Which cohort a participant joined came from the clinical history participants gave.

The material sequenced was PBMCs or T cells enriched from blood (not recorded which). The clonotype originates from a man aged 25 to 40 who had recovered from COVID-19. The V gene is TRBV5-1, the J gene TRBJ2-2; no clear D. The CDR3 sequence: CASSLGASTGELFF. In nucleotides, the CDR3 is TGCGCCAGCAGCTTGGGAGCCTCCACCGGGGAGCTGTTTTTT. The complete variable domain, with remaining parts taken from reference TRBV5-1 and TRBJ2-2, reads KAGVTQTPRYLIKTRGQQVTLSCSPISGHRSVSWYQQTPGQGLQFLFEYFSETQRNKGNFPGRFSGRQFSNSRSEMNVSTLELGDSALYLCASSLGASTGELFFGEGSRLTVL.